This entry lists 17 T cell receptor beta chains sequenced from one sample in a study of vaccination and CD4 T cells after COVID-19. Sequence data for DNA of cultured CD4+ T cells were generated by the Oncomine TCR Beta short-read assay. TCRdb analysed the PCR reads with MiXCR anew, one entry per CDR3 protein. The sample has about 15,000 distinct CDR3 sequences, around 70% seen once; the top ten hold around 4.4%. Treatment indicated: roughly ten-day PBMC culture with coronavirus spike peptide pools or control peptides (ViraFEST assay). Their antigens are not known. Material: CD4+ T cells from blood, cultured in vitro. The source of these receptors is a human donor who had recovered from COVID-19.

The V gene is TRBV20-1, the J gene TRBJ1-1; TRBD1 is a possible D gene (6 bases). This CDR3 spans 14 amino acids. The V gene lost 6 bases and the J gene lost 3 bases, with 17 bases spanning the gap. Germline values: CDR1 DFQATT, CDR2 SNEGSKA (reference sequence). CDR3 sequence: CSANMGAADTEAFF. As DNA, the CDR3 is TGCAGTGCCAACATGGGGGCGGCTGACACTGAAGCTTTCTTT.

This clonotype showed up just a few times. V is TRBV27 and J is TRBJ1-2; the D is unclear. The CDR3 covers 15 residues. The germline V gene encodes CDR1 MNHEY and CDR2 SMNVEV (reference sequence). Trimming pared 7 bases from V and 4 bases from J, leaving 19 bases between. The CDR3, as DNA: TGTGCCAGCACCTTAAGCTATGGGTCATTCTATGGCTACACCTTC. Translated: CASTLSYGSFYGYTF.

This clonotype was seen more than once but under ten times. The genes are TRBV19 and TRBJ2-5, with 9 nucleotides matching TRBD1. With 6 bases clipped from V and 5 bases from J, the junction kept 10 bases outside the gene matches. Germline V CDR1 and CDR2: LNHDA, SQIVND (reference sequence). The CDR3 contains 15 residues. CDR3 nucleotide sequence: TGTGCCAGTAGCCTCCAGACAGGGGGAACGGAGACCCAGTACTTC. This encodes CASSLQTGGTETQYF.

The chain employs TRBV7-2 and TRBJ1-1; unclear D gene. This CDR3 is built from 11 residues. Germline CDR1 and CDR2: SGHTA and FQGNSA. V lost 10 bases, J lost 2 bases, and 8 bases lay in between. DNA of the CDR3: TGTGCCACAGGACTTAACACTGAAGCTTTCTTT. Translated: CATGLNTEAFF.

The chain recombines TRBV2 with TRBJ1-6; D is possibly TRBD1 (6 bases). Deletions cut 6 bases from V and 7 bases from J, with 25 bases between. The CDR3 has 18 residues. CDR1 and CDR2 from the germline V gene are SNHLY and FYNNEI. This CDR3 reads CASRVQGSLNKENSPLHF. DNA for the CDR3: TGTGCCAGCAGGGTACAGGGATCCCTCAACAAGGAAAATTCACCCCTCCACTTT.

The CDR3, as DNA: TGTGCCAGCAGGTCCCAGCGGGGGCACACTGAAGCTTTCTTT. Its translation: CASRSQRGHTEAFF. The chain is built from TRBV6-1 and TRBJ1-1; possible D gene TRBD1, 6 bases. Germline V CDR1 and CDR2: MNHNS, SASEGT. V lost 6 bases and J lost 3, with 14 bases in between. The CDR3 contains 14 residues.

This sequence joins TRBV20-1 and TRBJ2-5; D gene ambiguous. The CDR3 is 12 residues long. Germline V gene data show CDR1 as DFQATT and CDR2 as SNEGSKA (reference sequence). Trimming removed 1 base at V and 5 bases at J, with 8 bases between. The CDR3 coding sequence is TGCAGTGCTAGAGGACCCGGGGAGACCCAGTACTTC. As protein: CSARGPGETQYF.

The V gene is TRBV7-3, the J gene TRBJ2-5; 9 nucleotides match TRBD1. CDR3 length: 15 amino acids. CDR1 and CDR2 (germline): SGHTA, FQGTGA. J lost 4 bases, V lost 5 bases, and 8 bases had no gene match. CDR3: CASSAQQGARETQYF. The CDR3 DNA is TGTGCCAGCAGCGCCCAACAGGGGGCGCGAGAGACCCAGTACTTC.

The chain carries TRBV27 and TRBJ2-2; D could derive from TRBD1 or TRBD2 (5 bases each). The germline gives CDR1 MNHEY, CDR2 SMNVEV (reference sequence). Trimming took 2 bases from V and 8 from J, leaving 15 bases between them. CDR3 length: 15 amino acids. The CDR3 is CASSLRFVGGGELFF. The CDR3 DNA is TGTGCCAGCAGTTTACGCTTCGTTGGGGGAGGGGAGCTGTTTTTT.

V and J are TRBV19 and TRBJ2-3; 9 bases are a match to TRBD2. Germline V gene sequence: CDR1 LNHDA, CDR2 SQIVND (reference sequence). CDR3 length: 18 amino acids. J lost 6 bases, V lost 4 bases, and 17 bases had no gene match. Here the CDR3 reads CASSTGGLAGSRTDTQYF. As DNA, the CDR3 is TGTGCCAGTAGTACAGGGGGGCTAGCGGGATCCCGGACCGATACGCAGTATTTT. The whole variable domain, remainder taken from reference TRBV19 and TRBJ2-3, is DGGITQSPKYLFRKEGQNVTLSCEQNLNHDAMYWYRQDPGQGLRLIYYSQIVNDFQKGDIAEGYSVSREKKESFPLTVTSAQKNPTAFYLCASSTGGLAGSRTDTQYFGPGTRLTVL.

The chain links TRBV24-1 to TRBJ1-2; D gene ambiguous. The length of the CDR3 is 11 residues. V was pared by 10 bases and J by 4 bases, with 9 bases between. Germline V gene sequence: CDR1 KGHDR, CDR2 SFDVKD. Here the CDR3 DNA reads TGTGCCACGGAAGGAGGCTATGGCTACACCTTC. Its translation is CATEGGYGYTF.

The rearrangement links TRBV6-1 to TRBJ1-5, with D perhaps TRBD1 (5 bases). The CDR3 is 17 amino acids. The germline V gene encodes CDR1 MNHNS and CDR2 SASEGT. With 7 bases removed from V and 4 bases from J, the gap between germline ends came to 23 bases. CDR3 in DNA: TGTGCCAGCACTACCCGACAGCCTCCAATCGGGAATCAGCCCCAGCATTTT. It is translated as CASTTRQPPIGNQPQHF.

This clonotype was detected only a few times. The chain joins TRBV7-2 to TRBJ1-5; D uncertain. Germline CDR1 SGHTA, CDR2 FQGNSA. Trimming stripped 1 base from V and 6 bases from J, with 13 bases between. The CDR3 runs to 15 residues. DNA for the CDR3: TGTGCCAGCAGCTTAGTTGTGGCAATCCCTCAGCCCCAGCATTTT. Its translation: CASSLVVAIPQPQHF.

The gene calls are TRBV20-1 and TRBJ2-7; possibly TRBD1 for D (5 bases). V was cut by 3 bases and J by 0 bases, with 18 bases left in between. The germline V gene encodes CDR1 DFQATT and CDR2 SNEGSKA (reference sequence). The length of the CDR3 is 16 residues. CDR3 DNA: TGCAGTGCTAGCCGGGTGGGGCGGAGAAGCTCCTACGAGCAGTACTTC. It is translated as CSASRVGRRSSYEQYF.

This chain connects TRBV4-3 to TRBJ1-5, with a tentative D call TRBD1 (5 bases). The CDR3 has 15 amino acids. CDR1 and CDR2 from the germline V gene are LGHNA and YSLEER. V lost 0 bases to trimming and J lost 5 bases, with 11 bases between them. This CDR3 reads CASSQEVGGYQPQHF. The CDR3 DNA is TGCGCCAGCAGCCAAGAGGTGGGGGGTTATCAGCCCCAGCATTTT.

The count of this clonotype is one. V gene TRBV7-9 combines with J gene TRBJ2-7; D possibly corresponds to TRBD2 (6 bases). The V end was cut by 3 bases, the J end by 4 bases, with 10 bases between. Germline V gene sequence: CDR1 SEHNR, CDR2 FQNEAQ (reference sequence). This CDR3 has 13 amino acids. For the CDR3, the DNA is TGTGCCAGCAGCTTCGGGGGAAAGTACGAGCAGTACTTC. As protein: CASSFGGKYEQYF.

V gene TRBV6-2 or TRBV6-3 combines with J gene TRBJ2-7; 10 bases are shared with TRBD2. Germline lookup yields CDR1 MNHEY and CDR2 SVGEGT. The V segment lost 4 bases and the J segment 3 bases; nucleotides outside the gene matches: 9. CDR3 length equals 16 residues. The CDR3 loop reads CASSFWAASGSYEQYF. In nucleotides, the CDR3 is TGTGCCAGCAGTTTCTGGGCGGCTAGCGGGAGCTACGAGCAGTACTTC.